This passage covers 32 T cell receptor beta chains from one sample sequenced in a study of blood T cell repertoires in COVID-19. The table came from immunoSEQ multiplex PCR; TCRdb's copy has only in-frame clones and leaves some out. The sample comprises some 26,000 clones, roughly 80% of which are singletons, and under 60% rests with the top ten. Input material: peripheral blood. Receptors originate from a man aged 50 to 59 with active or convalescent COVID-19.

This clone was counted a few times. The chain carries TRBV6-1 and TRBJ2-7; 7 positions match TRBD2. J was trimmed by 0 bases and V by 0 bases; bases with no gene match: 2. The CDR3 is 15 amino acids. Germline CDR1 and CDR2: MNHNS and SASEGT. The CDR3 coding sequence is TGTGCCAGCAGTGAAGCAGCGGGGAGCTCCTACGAGCAGTACTTC. This codes for CASSEAAGSSYEQYF.

J is TRBJ2-1 and V is TRBV7-6; TRBD2 agrees at 12 bases. Germline values: CDR1 SGHVS, CDR2 FNYEAQ. The ends lost 3 bases at V and 8 bases at J; junction bases unmatched: 5. CDR3 length: 15 amino acids. The CDR3, as DNA: TGTGCCAGCAGCTTGAGACTAGCGGGAGATGATGAGCAGTTCTTC. Protein: CASSLRLAGDDEQFF.

This chain links TRBV11-2 with TRBJ2-7; 13 positions match TRBD2. This CDR3 contains 17 residues. Germline V CDR1 and CDR2: SGHAT, FQNNGV. The trim removed 4 bases at V and 3 bases at J, leaving 9 bases unmatched. The CDR3 coding sequence is TGTGCCAGCAGCTCACTTCTTGGGACTAGCGGGAACTACGAGCAGTACTTC. Its translation is CASSSLLGTSGNYEQYF. Combining the CDR3 with reference TRBV11-2 and TRBJ2-7 gives the whole variable domain EAGVAQSPRYKIIEKRQSVAFWCNPISGHATLYWYQQILGQGPKLLIQFQNNGVVDDSQLPKDRFSAERLKGVDSTLKIQPAKLEDSAVYLCASSSLLGTSGNYEQYFGPGTRLTVT.

The V and J genes are TRBV28 and TRBJ1-3, with 9 bases fitting TRBD1. This CDR3 contains 15 residues. CDR1 and CDR2 (germline): MDHEN, SYDVKM. V lost 6 bases to trimming and J lost 2 bases; unmatched junction nucleotides: 5. The CDR3: CASSHTGGAGNTIYF. The CDR3 DNA is TGTGCCAGCAGCCATACAGGGGGCGCTGGAAACACCATATATTTT. Based on the CDR3 plus reference TRBV28 and TRBJ1-3, the full variable domain is DVKVTQSSRYLVKRTGEKVFLECVQDMDHENMFWYRQDPGLGLRLIYFSYDVKMKEKGDIPEGYSVSREKKERFSLILESASTNQTSMYLCASSHTGGAGNTIYFGEGSWLTVV.

The rearrangement joins TRBV29-1 to TRBJ2-1; 11 positions match TRBD2. Unmatched junction bases numbered 5, after V lost 4 bases and J lost 6 bases. This CDR3 region has 14 residues. Germline-derived CDR1 and CDR2 are SQVTM and ANQGSEA. For the CDR3, the DNA is TGCAGCGTTGCTGGGACTAGCGGTACCAATGAGCAGTTCTTC. Translating it yields CSVAGTSGTNEQFF.

The rearrangement links TRBV9 to TRBJ1-6; D gene uncertain. Germline CDR1 is SGDLS and CDR2 is YYNGEE. Trimming took off 2 bases at V and 9 bases at J, with 15 bases between the two ends. The CDR3 covers 15 residues. Here the CDR3 DNA reads TGTGCCAGCAGCGTGCCCGGAGGTTTCGGTTCACCCCTCCACTTT. Amino acids: CASSVPGGFGSPLHF.

This chain joins TRBV19 and TRBJ1-3, with D uncertain. V was cut by 4 bases and J by 2 bases, with 12 bases left in between. In germline, CDR1 is LNHDA, CDR2 SQIVND (reference sequence). This CDR3 has 15 amino acids. The CDR3 coding sequence is TGTGCCAGTAGTAGACCTCGAGCGGCTGGAAACACCATATATTTT. Residues: CASSRPRAAGNTIYF.

The chain is built from TRBV5-4 and TRBJ2-1, with D unresolved. The germline V gene encodes CDR1 SGHNT and CDR2 YYREEE (reference sequence). The V gene lost 3 bases and the J gene lost 8 bases, with 6 bases spanning the gap. The CDR3 is 11 amino acids. The CDR3 sequence: CASSSLHEQFF. The CDR3 DNA is TGTGCCAGCAGCTCGCTACATGAGCAGTTCTTC.

The chain couples TRBV3-1 (or the pseudogene TRBV3-2) to TRBJ1-4; tentatively, D is TRBD1 (6 bases). CDR3 length equals 16 residues. Trimming cost V 0 bases and J 6 bases, with 14 bases left between them. In germline, CDR1 is LGHDT, CDR2 YNNKEL (reference sequence). For the CDR3, the DNA is TGTGCCAGCAGCCAAGAATCAGGACAGAGGCATGAAAAACTGTTTTTT. Residues: CASSQESGQRHEKLFF.

This sequence joins TRBV7-9 and TRBJ2-7; TRBD1 aligns across 10 bases. CDR3 length: 15 residues. Germline CDR1 is SEHNR and CDR2 is FQNEAQ (reference sequence). The V and J ends lost 4 bases and 2 bases, in that order; junction bases with no gene match: 5. The CDR3 reads CASSSLGTGAYEQYF. DNA of the CDR3: TGTGCCAGCAGCTCGCTAGGGACAGGGGCCTACGAGCAGTACTTC.

The V gene is TRBV30, the J gene TRBJ1-1; weak D call: TRBD1 (6 bases). Germline CDR1 is GTSNPN and CDR2 is SVGIG (reference sequence). Trimming took 0 bases from V and 5 from J, leaving 13 bases between them. The CDR3 is made up of 14 amino acids. CDR3 region: CAWSVLQGSTEAFF. The CDR3, as DNA: TGTGCCTGGAGTGTATTACAGGGTAGTACTGAAGCTTTCTTT.

A note on this clone: The conserved final phenylalanine or tryptophan is absent from the CDR3, which likely points to a read error. The DNA is omitted, as the CDR3 cannot be located on it reliably, and the CDR3 follows TCRdb's listing. V and J are TRBV24-1 and TRBJ2-7; the table's D call, TRBD1, was not checked against the DNA. CDR1 is KGHDR, CDR2 SFDVKD, per germline. The length of the CDR3 is 9 amino acids, counting both ends. The CDR3 loop is CATSSSKGL.

CDR3 sequence: CASSLVQGDYGYTF. CDR3 coding DNA: TGTGCCAGCAGCTTAGTTCAGGGGGACTATGGCTACACCTTC. The V and J genes are TRBV7-2 and TRBJ1-2; 7 nucleotides match TRBD1. The length of the CDR3 is 14 residues. The trim removed 1 base at V and 3 bases at J, leaving 2 bases unmatched. Looked up from germline, CDR1 is SGHTA and CDR2 is FQGNSA.

The CDR3 loop is CSVVSASRTTYEQYF. The CDR3, as DNA: TGCAGCGTTGTGTCGGCTAGCCGAACTACCTACGAGCAGTACTTC. This chain connects TRBV29-1 to TRBJ2-7; D possibly corresponds to TRBD2 (5 bases). Between the trimmed V and J ends, which lost 4 bases and 2 bases, there was a span of 18 bases. The CDR3 has 15 amino acids. Germline CDR1 is SQVTM and CDR2 is ANQGSEA.

The chain is built from TRBV3-1 (or the pseudogene TRBV3-2) and TRBJ1-1; D is possibly TRBD1 (5 bases). Trimming removed 4 bases from V and 5 bases from J, with 8 bases in between. Germline CDR1 and CDR2: LGHDT and YNNKEL (reference sequence). The CDR3 runs to 12 residues. The CDR3 loop is CASSLEGTEAFF. The DNA of the CDR3 is TGTGCCAGCAGCCTGGAGGGGACTGAAGCTTTCTTT.

The chain uses TRBV11-3 and TRBJ2-3; 10 bases are shared with TRBD2. V lost 5 bases, J lost 4 bases, and 3 bases stayed unmatched. CDR1 is SGHNT, CDR2 YENEEA, per germline. There are 14 residues in the CDR3. The CDR3 nucleotides read TGTGCCAGCAGCGGAGCGGGAGGGGCAGATACGCAGTATTTT. It encodes CASSGAGGADTQYF. The variable domain in full, with the rest retrieved from reference TRBV11-3 and TRBJ2-3, is EAGVVQSPRYKIIEKKQPVAFWCNPISGHNTLYWYLQNLGQGPELLIRYENEEAVDDSQLPKDRFSAERLKGVDSTLKIQPAELGDSAVYLCASSGAGGADTQYFGPGTRLTVL.

The CDR3 loop is CASSQDFAGGPETQYF. As DNA, the CDR3 is TGTGCCAGCAGCCAAGACTTTGCGGGGGGGCCCGAGACCCAGTACTTC. The rearrangement joins TRBV3-1 (or the pseudogene TRBV3-2) to TRBJ2-5; the match to TRBD2 covers 9 bases. Germline loops: CDR1 LGHDT, CDR2 YNNKEL (reference sequence). CDR3 size: 16 residues. V was clipped by 0 bases and J by 5 bases; unmatched bases: 7.

V usage is TRBV20-1 and J usage is TRBJ1-5, with D possibly matching TRBD1 (6 bases). V was cut by 3 bases and J by 2 bases, with 14 bases left in between. CDR1 and CDR2 (germline): DFQATT, SNEGSKA (reference sequence). The CDR3 runs 15 residues. This CDR3 is CSASGQGIGNQPQHF. The CDR3 region has the DNA TGCAGTGCTAGTGGCCAGGGGATAGGCAATCAGCCCCAGCATTTT.

The chain couples TRBV5-1 to TRBJ2-7; 10 bases align to TRBD1. The CDR3 contains 15 residues. Unmatched junction bases numbered 11, after V lost 6 bases and J lost 5 bases. CDR1 is SGHRS and CDR2 is YFSETQ in the germline V gene. Here the CDR3 reads CASTQMPGQGNEQYF. The CDR3, as DNA: TGCGCCAGCACCCAAATGCCGGGACAGGGGAACGAGCAGTACTTC.

The chain couples TRBV30 to TRBJ2-7, with D maybe TRBD1 (6 bases). This CDR3 comprises 14 residues. CDR1 and CDR2 from the germline V gene are GTSNPN and SVGIG (reference sequence). V was pared by 8 bases and J by 2 bases, with 19 bases between. The CDR3 nucleotides are TGTGCCGGGGGATGGGGGCATTATGCCTACGAGCAGTACTTC. It codes for CAGGWGHYAYEQYF.

J is TRBJ2-2 and V is TRBV5-3; TRBD2 matches 12 bases. TRBV5-3 is noted as an ORF with a role that remains uncertain. The CDR3 length is 17 residues. The ends lost 0 bases at V and 3 bases at J; junction bases unmatched: 3. The CDR3 reads CARSLGLAGEDTGELFF. In nucleotides, the CDR3 is TGTGCCAGAAGCTTGGGACTAGCGGGAGAAGACACCGGGGAGCTGTTTTTT.

This chain joins TRBV19 and TRBJ2-1; D might be TRBD2 (5 bases). This CDR3 region has 16 residues. Deletions cut 5 bases from V and 0 bases from J, with 14 bases between. Germline-derived CDR1 and CDR2 are LNHDA and SQIVND (reference sequence). CDR3 nucleotides: TGTGCCAGTAGTCCCCTTCGCGGGTTCTCCTACAATGAGCAGTTCTTC. It codes for CASSPLRGFSYNEQFF. The entire variable domain, with the rest obtained from reference TRBV19 and TRBJ2-1, is as follows: DGGITQSPKYLFRKEGQNVTLSCEQNLNHDAMYWYRQDPGQGLRLIYYSQIVNDFQKGDIAEGYSVSREKKESFPLTVTSAQKNPTAFYLCASSPLRGFSYNEQFFGPGTRLTVL.

This chain joins TRBV4-1 and TRBJ1-2; D may be TRBD1 (6 bases). The CDR3 covers 15 residues. Germline V gene sequence: CDR1 MGHRA, CDR2 YSYEKL. V shed 1 base and J shed 5 bases, with 14 bases lying between them. CDR3 residues: CASSQGFGRGYGYTF. In DNA form, the CDR3 reads TGCGCCAGCAGCCAAGGGTTCGGCAGGGGATATGGCTACACCTTC.

This clone came up once. This chain joins TRBV12-3 or TRBV12-4 and TRBJ1-3; D unresolved. V lost 5 bases and J lost 9, with 8 bases in between. This CDR3 spans 11 amino acids. In DNA form, the CDR3 reads TGTGCCAGCAGTAGCCGGGGCACCATATATTTT. It encodes CASSSRGTIYF.

The chain uses TRBV6-5 and TRBJ1-6, with D unclear. The CDR3 length is 14 residues. The V and J ends lost 6 bases and 10 bases respectively, with 16 bases between them. Germline values: CDR1 MNHEY, CDR2 SVGAGI. In nucleotides, the CDR3 is TGTGCCAGCAGACGAGGCGGAGAAGGCTCACCCCTCCACTTT. This translates into CASRRGGEGSPLHF.

The J gene is TRBJ1-6, the V gene TRBV7-9; 9 bases map to TRBD1. The CDR3 loop spans 15 amino acids. With 4 bases clipped from V and 7 bases from J, the junction kept 5 bases outside the gene matches. CDR1 and CDR2 from the germline V gene are SEHNR and FQNEAQ (reference sequence). The CDR3 region is CASSYGQGNNSPLHF. The CDR3 DNA follows: TGTGCCAGCAGCTACGGACAGGGGAACAATTCACCCCTCCACTTT.

The rearrangement uses TRBV10-2 and TRBJ2-2; D ambiguous. The CDR3 is 10 amino acids. Germline values: CDR1 WSHSY, CDR2 SAAADI. V was pared by 8 bases and J by 7 bases, with 5 bases between. The CDR3 loop reads CASQDGELFF. The CDR3 DNA follows: TGCGCCAGCCAGGACGGGGAGCTGTTTTTT.

This chain connects TRBV6-2 or TRBV6-3 to TRBJ2-7, with TRBD1 identical over 8 bases. This CDR3 is built from 14 residues. Per germline, CDR1 MNHEY and CDR2 SVGEGT. The junction had 5 bases not matched to a gene; V was cut back by 5 bases and J by 2 bases. The DNA for the CDR3 is TGTGCCAGCAGTCCGGACAGGGACCCCTACGAGCAGTACTTC. Residues: CASSPDRDPYEQYF.

This chain uses TRBV5-1 with TRBJ2-3; D perhaps matches TRBD1 (6 bases). Germline V gives CDR1 SGHRS, CDR2 YFSETQ. Trimming removed 2 bases at V and 5 bases at J, with 15 bases between. The CDR3 spans 15 residues. CDR3 residues: CASSLTQGSEDTQYF. The CDR3 DNA reads TGCGCCAGCAGCTTAACACAGGGAAGTGAAGATACGCAGTATTTT.

This chain links TRBV5-1 with TRBJ2-7, with D possibly being TRBD2 (6 bases). The CDR3 runs 13 residues. Germline V CDR1 and CDR2: SGHRS, YFSETQ. Deletions cut 0 bases from V and 5 bases from J, with 9 bases between. CDR3 loop: CASSLAWGDEQYF. The DNA of the CDR3 is TGCGCCAGCAGCTTGGCCTGGGGGGACGAGCAGTACTTC.

This chain links TRBV27 with TRBJ2-1, with D possibly being TRBD1 (5 bases). Germline assignment: CDR1 MNHEY and CDR2 SMNVEV (reference sequence). CDR3 length equals 14 residues. The V gene lost 2 bases and the J gene lost 9 bases, with 14 bases spanning the gap. As DNA, the CDR3 is TGTGCCAGCAGTTTAGACAGCCAGCCCGGTGAGCAGTTCTTC. This translates into CASSLDSQPGEQFF.

This clone appeared once. The rearrangement joins TRBV6-2 or TRBV6-3 to TRBJ2-5, with a tentative D call TRBD2 (6 bases). V was cut by 3 bases and J by 9 bases, with 14 bases left in between. CDR1 MNHEY and CDR2 SVGEGT come from the germline V gene. This CDR3 has 13 residues. CDR3 sequence reads: CASSYQTGGAQYF. The CDR3 DNA reads as TGTGCCAGCAGTTATCAGACCGGAGGGGCCCAGTACTTC.